These 30 T cell receptor beta chains share one sample of origin, sequenced in a study of OX40 agonist ivuxolimab in advanced cancers. Method: immunoSEQ multiplex PCR; TCRdb's copy keeps in-frame clones and lacks some. The sample carries over 65,000 clones, about 84% recorded once. Source: CD4+ or CD8+ T cells sorted from blood, taken in a trial of the OX40 agonist ivuxolimab. These TCRs come from an adult with an advanced solid tumor such as melanoma, head and neck, liver or kidney cancer.

This rearrangement joins TRBV9 to TRBJ2-1; 10 bases line up with TRBD2. V lost 4 bases, J lost 8 bases, and 9 bases stayed unmatched. In germline, CDR1 is SGDLS, CDR2 YYNGEE. This CDR3 has 15 amino acids. CDR3 sequence: CASSKLAGVRDEQFF. CDR3 nucleotide sequence: TGTGCCAGCAGCAAGCTAGCGGGGGTTCGGGATGAGCAGTTCTTC. The full variable domain, with the rest looked up from reference TRBV9 and TRBJ2-1, is DSGVTQTPKHLITATGQRVTLRCSPRSGDLSVYWYQQSLDQGLQFLIQYYNGEERAKGNILERFSAQQFPDLHSELNLSSLELGDSALYFCASSKLAGVRDEQFFGPGTRLTVL.

V usage is TRBV4-1 and J usage is TRBJ2-7, with 9 bases that match TRBD1. Germline V lookup: CDR1 MGHRA, CDR2 YSYEKL. The CDR3 is made up of 15 amino acids. The junction had 5 bases not matched to a gene; V was cut back by 0 bases and J by 5 bases. CDR3 coding DNA: TGCGCCAGCAGCCAAGAGGGACAGGGCCGCCACGAGCAGTACTTC. Protein: CASSQEGQGRHEQYF.

This chain uses TRBV7-2 with TRBJ2-3; D is unresolved. This CDR3 spans 12 amino acids. CDR1 is SGHTA, CDR2 FQGNSA, per germline. Deletions cut 5 bases from V and 2 bases from J, with 5 bases between. The CDR3 loop reads CASSLYTDTQYF. CDR3 bases: TGTGCCAGCAGCCTATACACAGATACGCAGTATTTT. The whole variable domain, filled in from reference TRBV7-2 and TRBJ2-3, reads GAGVSQSPSNKVTEKGKDVELRCDPISGHTALYWYRQSLGQGLEFLIYFQGNSAPDKSGLPSDRFSAERTGGSVSTLTIQRTQQEDSAVYLCASSLYTDTQYFGPGTRLTVL.

V usage is TRBV7-3 and J usage is TRBJ2-3, with TRBD1 identical over 9 bases. There are 15 residues in the CDR3. Trimming took 5 bases from V and 4 from J; bases not matched to a gene: 7. Germline lookup yields CDR1 SGHTA and CDR2 FQGTGA. The CDR3 loop is CASSEGQGSSDTQYF. Written as DNA, the CDR3 is TGTGCCAGCAGCGAGGGACAGGGTTCATCAGATACGCAGTATTTT.

The V call is TRBV5-5, the J call TRBJ1-4; D possibly corresponds to TRBD1 (5 bases). The CDR3 contains 15 residues. Germline V lookup: CDR1 SGHKS, CDR2 YYEKEE (reference sequence). V lost 4 bases and J 5 bases, leaving 15 bases between the germline ends. CDR3 protein: CASSPRGTRNEKLFF. The DNA for the CDR3 is TGTGCCAGCAGCCCTCGCGGGACTAGGAATGAAAAACTGTTTTTT.

The chain combines TRBV5-1 with TRBJ1-4; D unclear. V was clipped by 0 bases and J by 8 bases, with 8 bases between them. The CDR3 runs 13 residues. Germline V gene data show CDR1 as SGHRS and CDR2 as YFSETQ. CDR3 sequence reads: CASSLDSLEKLFF. The CDR3 DNA sequence: TGCGCCAGCAGCTTGGACTCACTAGAAAAACTGTTTTTT.

In this sample, this clone turned up a few times. In DNA form, the CDR3 reads TGTGCCAGCAGCCAACAGGGGGCGAACACTGAAGCTTTCTTT. Translated, it gives CASSQQGANTEAFF. The chain has TRBV7-2 and TRBJ1-1; 9 bases fit TRBD1. The germline gives CDR1 SGHTA, CDR2 FQGNSA. CDR3 size: 14 residues. Losses at the gene ends were 5 bases for V and 1 base for J; bases not matched to a gene: 2.

The rearrangement uses TRBV29-1 and TRBJ1-1, with 8 bases fitting TRBD1. Germline lookup yields CDR1 SQVTM and CDR2 ANQGSEA. V shed 2 bases, J shed 7 bases, and the junction held 3 bases outside the gene matches. The CDR3 sequence is 12 residues long. The CDR3 region is CSVERQGSEAFF. CDR3 nucleotides: TGCAGCGTTGAACGACAGGGGAGTGAAGCTTTCTTT. Variable domain in full (rest from reference TRBV29-1 and TRBJ1-1): SAVISQKPSRDICQRGTSLTIQCQVDSQVTMMFWYRQQPGQSLTLIATANQGSEATYESGFVIDKFPISRPNLTFSTLTVSNMSPEDSSIYLCSVERQGSEAFFGQGTRLTVV.

J is TRBJ1-1 and V is TRBV4-3; D gene uncertain. Between the trimmed V and J ends, which lost 6 bases and 1 base, there was a span of 12 bases. This CDR3 has 14 residues. Germline V gene sequence: CDR1 LGHNA, CDR2 YSLEER. CDR3 sequence: CASSQSWENTEAFF. Written as DNA, the CDR3 is TGCGCCAGCAGTCAGTCTTGGGAGAACACTGAAGCTTTCTTT.

The J gene is TRBJ2-2, the V gene TRBV7-2, with 7 bases aligning to TRBD1. This CDR3 region has 16 residues. The trim removed 5 bases at V and 4 bases at J, leaving 10 bases unmatched. Looked up from germline, CDR1 is SGHTA and CDR2 is FQGNSA. CDR3 in amino acids: CASSPGPGQITGELFF. Written as DNA, the CDR3 is TGTGCCAGCAGCCCTGGGCCGGGACAGATCACCGGGGAGCTGTTTTTT.

This clone was seen more than once but under ten times. The rearrangement joins TRBV11-1 to TRBJ2-6; D is unresolved. This CDR3 has 15 residues. V lost 1 base, J lost 0 bases, and 4 bases lay in between. CDR1 is SGHAT and CDR2 is FQDESV in the germline V gene (reference sequence). Here the CDR3 DNA reads TGTGCCAGCAGCTTAGGTCTCTCTGGGGCCAACGTCCTGACTTTC. This codes for CASSLGLSGANVLTF.

This chain joins TRBV7-8 and TRBJ2-2; the D gene is possibly TRBD1 (6 bases). Germline V gene data show CDR1 as SGHVS and CDR2 as FQNEAQ. The CDR3 runs 15 residues. The germline V and J ends were trimmed by 4 bases and 3 bases, with 12 bases remaining between them. In nucleotides, the CDR3 is TGTGCCAGCAGCTGGGGCAGGGGTTACACCGGGGAGCTGTTTTTT. Its protein is CASSWGRGYTGELFF.

The chain joins TRBV7-9 to TRBJ2-3, with D perhaps TRBD2 (5 bases). V was shortened by 3 bases and J by 1 base, with 11 bases between the two germline ends. Germline assignment: CDR1 SEHNR and CDR2 FQNEAQ (reference sequence). This CDR3 comprises 15 residues. CDR3: CASSFSRAGTDTQYF. CDR3 bases: TGTGCCAGCAGCTTTTCGAGGGCCGGCACAGATACGCAGTATTTT.

The rearrangement joins TRBV4-1 to TRBJ1-2; 8 bases match TRBD1. Germline assignment: CDR1 MGHRA and CDR2 YSYEKL. The junction had 0 bases not matched to a gene; V was cut back by 1 base and J by 5 bases. This CDR3 comprises 13 residues. The CDR3: CASSQGTGYGYTF. The DNA of the CDR3 is TGCGCCAGCAGCCAAGGGACAGGGTATGGCTACACCTTC.

The chain combines TRBV11-2 with TRBJ2-7; TRBD2 matches 11 bases. Germline-derived CDR1 and CDR2 are SGHAT and FQNNGV. This CDR3 contains 16 residues. Trimming cost V 2 bases and J 6 bases; bases outside gene matches: 9. The CDR3 reads CASSLLAGGIIGEQYF. CDR3 coding DNA: TGTGCCAGCAGCTTACTAGCGGGAGGTATTATCGGCGAGCAGTACTTC.

Concerning this clone: At one end, the junction sequence differs from germline, possibly due to a read error. The rearrangement joins TRBV5-6 to TRBJ1-1, with D possibly being TRBD1 (5 bases). Germline V gives CDR1 SGHDT, CDR2 YYEEEE. The CDR3 has 13 residues. CDR3 sequence (DNA): TGTGCCAGCAGCGGGGGGGAACAAAGACCTCCAGAGTTT. Residues: CASSGGEQRPPEF.

This clone came up once. The rearrangement joins TRBV7-2 to TRBJ2-3; TRBD1 might be the D (5 bases). V dropped 2 bases and J dropped 3 bases, with 9 bases sitting between them. This CDR3 has 14 amino acids. Per germline, CDR1 SGHTA and CDR2 FQGNSA. The CDR3 protein is CASSLQGRTDTQYF. Written as DNA, the CDR3 is TGTGCCAGCAGCTTACAGGGTCGGACAGATACGCAGTATTTT.

V gene TRBV6-1 combines with J gene TRBJ2-2; 12 nucleotides match TRBD1. Losses at the gene ends were 2 bases for V and 7 bases for J; bases not matched to a gene: 5. This CDR3 has 16 amino acids. The germline CDR1 and CDR2 sequences are MNHNS and SASEGT. CDR3 nucleotides: TGTGCCAGCAGTGAATTGGGACAGGGGGCCGGCGGGGAGCTGTTTTTT. Protein: CASSELGQGAGGELFF.

The rearrangement joins TRBV5-6 to TRBJ1-6; TRBD1 might be the D (6 bases). Trimming removed 3 bases at V and 5 bases at J, with 12 bases between. Germline V CDR1 and CDR2: SGHDT, YYEEEE. CDR3 length equals 15 residues. CDR3: CASSSRTGNNSPLHF. The CDR3 DNA sequence: TGTGCCAGCAGCTCGCGTACAGGGAATAATTCACCCCTCCACTTT.

This chain links TRBV28 with TRBJ2-1; 8 nucleotides align to TRBD1. The length of the CDR3 is 16 residues. Germline V gene lookup returns CDR1 MDHEN and CDR2 SYDVKM. V was clipped by 6 bases and J by 9 bases; unmatched bases: 16. The CDR3 region is CASSVPLQGARGEQFF. The CDR3 DNA reads as TGTGCCAGCAGCGTCCCCCTCCAGGGGGCAAGAGGTGAGCAGTTCTTC.

The V gene is TRBV19, the J gene TRBJ2-2; D is unclear. V was pared by 7 bases and J by 1 base, with 7 bases between. This CDR3 has 13 residues. Germline V gene data show CDR1 as LNHDA and CDR2 as SQIVND (reference sequence). CDR3 in DNA: TGTGCCAGTACTGGAAAGAACACCGGGGAGCTGTTTTTT. Its protein is CASTGKNTGELFF.

V and J are TRBV6-1 and TRBJ1-5; D is undetermined. The CDR3 totals 10 residues. Germline-derived CDR1 and CDR2 are MNHNS and SASEGT. The V and J ends lost 5 bases and 8 bases respectively, with 4 bases between them. The CDR3 loop reads CASSYKPQHF. CDR3 nucleotide sequence: TGTGCCAGCAGTTATAAGCCCCAGCATTTT.

The chain recombines TRBV18 with TRBJ2-2; 9 bases map to TRBD1. CDR1 and CDR2 (germline): KGHSH, LQKENI. The CDR3 sequence is 19 residues long. V trimming: 2 bases; J trimming: 4 bases; junction bases outside the gene matches: 14. This chain's CDR3 is CASSPFDLSGTGTTGELFF. In DNA form, the CDR3 reads TGTGCCAGCTCACCATTCGATCTATCCGGGACAGGGACCACCGGGGAGCTGTTTTTT.

The chain carries TRBV19 and TRBJ2-1, with 9 bases aligning to TRBD1. Germline V gene sequence: CDR1 LNHDA, CDR2 SQIVND (reference sequence). With V trimmed by 5 bases and J by 6 bases, 8 bases remained unmatched. The CDR3 is made up of 15 amino acids. The CDR3: CASSSPGQGINEQFF. CDR3 coding DNA: TGTGCCAGTAGTTCGCCGGGACAGGGAATCAATGAGCAGTTCTTC.

This sequence joins TRBV27 and TRBJ2-1; 8 positions agree with TRBD2. The V gene end was trimmed by 6 bases and the J gene end by 7 bases; junction bases not matched to a gene: 11. The germline CDR1 and CDR2 sequences are MNHEY and SMNVEV (reference sequence). The CDR3 is 15 amino acids. In DNA form, the CDR3 reads TGTGCCAGCAGCCGCAGCGGGGGTAGGTTGAATGAGCAGTTCTTC. Its protein is CASSRSGGRLNEQFF.

V is TRBV6-1 and J is TRBJ1-6; D gene ambiguous. The CDR3 sequence is 15 residues long. V lost 2 bases and J 8 bases, leaving 13 bases between the germline ends. Germline V gene lookup returns CDR1 MNHNS and CDR2 SASEGT. The CDR3 DNA reads TGTGCCAGCAGTGAATTAGCCCGTAAGGATTCACCCCTCCACTTT. This translates into CASSELARKDSPLHF.

V gene TRBV28 combines with J gene TRBJ1-5; possibly TRBD1 for D (6 bases). Germline V gives CDR1 MDHEN, CDR2 SYDVKM. This CDR3 comprises 14 residues. V shed 4 bases and J shed 3 bases, with 10 bases lying between them. The CDR3 DNA reads TGTGCCAGCAGTTCGGGACACCACAATCAGCCCCAGCATTTT. This encodes CASSSGHHNQPQHF.

This clone was seen repeatedly, ten times or more. The chain carries TRBV7-2 and TRBJ2-1; the match to TRBD2 covers 14 bases. Germline values: CDR1 SGHTA, CDR2 FQGNSA. V trimming: 5 bases; J trimming: 15 bases; junction bases outside the gene matches: 6. This CDR3 has 13 residues. The CDR3, as DNA: TGTGCCAGCAGCGCGACTAGCGGGGGGGTTCTGTTCTTC. Its translation is CASSATSGGVLFF.

The rearrangement links TRBV4-1 to TRBJ1-6; D not certain. The CDR3 length is 15 residues. The V end lost 2 bases, the J end lost 5 bases, and 10 bases lay between the germline ends. CDR1 is MGHRA and CDR2 is YSYEKL in the germline V gene. The CDR3 is CASSQPTSDNSPLHF. The CDR3 DNA sequence: TGCGCCAGCAGCCAACCGACATCAGATAATTCACCCCTCCACTTT.

The V and J genes are TRBV28 and TRBJ1-3; 9 bases line up with TRBD1. Unmatched junction bases numbered 6, after V lost 2 bases and J lost 1 base. Germline lookup yields CDR1 MDHEN and CDR2 SYDVKM. This CDR3 spans 17 amino acids. In nucleotides, the CDR3 is TGTGCCAGCAGTTTAAGCACAGGGGGCGCGTCTGGAAACACCATATATTTT. Protein sequence: CASSLSTGGASGNTIYF.